The 3 T cell receptor beta chains below come from one sample, sequenced in a study of blood T cell repertoires in COVID-19. The repertoire was sequenced with immunoSEQ multiplex PCR; TCRdb's copy has only in-frame clones and lacks some. The sample has some 120,000 clones, more than 75% seen once. The sample was peripheral blood. These receptors all come from a man in his forties or fifties with acute or convalescent COVID-19.

This clone was detected only a few times. The V gene is TRBV11-2, the J gene TRBJ2-1; 10 nucleotides agree with TRBD2. The V segment lost 6 bases and the J segment 9 bases; nucleotides outside the gene matches: 14. The germline V gene encodes CDR1 SGHAT and CDR2 FQNNGV. The CDR3 sequence is 16 residues long. Written as DNA, the CDR3 is TGTGCCAGCAGTCCAGGGATAGCGGGAGGTCAGGGTGAGCAGTTCTTC. It encodes CASSPGIAGGQGEQFF.

The chain combines TRBV18 with TRBJ2-5; TRBD1 matches 11 bases. V shed 2 bases, J shed 5 bases, and the junction held 7 bases outside the gene matches. The CDR3 loop spans 16 amino acids. In germline, CDR1 is KGHSH, CDR2 LQKENI. The DNA of the CDR3 is TGTGCCAGCTCACCATATCAAGGACAGGGGGCGGAGACCCAGTACTTC. It is translated as CASSPYQGQGAETQYF.

V gene TRBV5-6 combines with J gene TRBJ1-3, with D possibly being TRBD1 (6 bases). The CDR3 is 14 residues long. Trimming took off 3 bases at V and 7 bases at J, with 14 bases between the two ends. In germline, CDR1 is SGHDT, CDR2 YYEEEE. The CDR3 loop is CASSYSRQGNTIYF. The CDR3 DNA follows: TGTGCCAGCAGCTATTCCCGCCAGGGGAACACCATATATTTT.